This T cell receptor (beta chain) came from a study of T cells in Graves' hyperthyroidism and ophthalmopathy. What was amplified from RNA transcripts were TCR beta CDR3 regions. First-round RT-PCR of the TCR CDR3 relied on the HTBI primer set. From the multiplex PCR reads, TCRdb called clonotypes with MiXCR, one entry per CDR3 protein. The sample has more than 600,000 distinct CDR3 sequences, roughly 17% seen once; the top ten hold under 10%. Germline loops: CDR1 MNHEY, CDR2 SMNVEV (reference sequence). This CDR3 spans 17 amino acids. V lost 6 bases and J lost 0; bases outside the gene matches: 9. The sequencing sample was made of blood. This chain uses TRBV27 with TRBJ1-2, with 11 bases fitting TRBD1. The origin of this receptor is a man aged 18 to 30 with Graves' hyperthyroidism. The CDR3 loop is CASRSGTGGLSNYGYTF. The CDR3 bases are TGTGCCAGCAGGTCCGGGACAGGGGGTCTTTCTAACTATGGCTACACCTTC.